This T cell receptor beta chain was identified during a study of control samples from healthy donors and cancer patients (dated by TCRdb to between 2020 and 2021). Library preparation employed the immunoSEQ multiplex PCR assay. Drawn from immuneACCESS, this table holds only the in-frame rearrangements with V and J called that TCRdb kept. Clones are partly lost; checked studies trace under half to an unresolved V gene and leave the rest unexplained. The sample data list around 150,000 clones, and over 85% of these were observed just once. Of the sample, 9.5% to 15% falls within the top ten clones. The CDR3 covers 15 residues, taking in both the cysteine and the phenylalanine. The kept DNA is CDR3 alone, 45 bases in frame from the first base. V was cut back by 0 bases and J by 0 bases, leaving a gap of 8 bases between them. The germline V gene (reference sequence) supplies CDR1 SEHNR and CDR2 FQNEAQ.

Regarding this clone: Its antigen remains unidentified. Base qualities are missing; no much larger clone stands one base away.

This chain is built from TRBV7-9 and TRBJ1-1, with no reliable assignment of the D segment. This receptor was identified in a young man in good health. The sequenced sample consisted of blood. This receptor has the CDR3 CASSLARRVNTEAFF. The DNA sequence is given as TGTGCCAGCAGCTTAGCCAGGCGGGTGAACACTGAAGCTTTCTTT.